The sample holds a few counts of the clone carrying this T cell receptor beta chain. The data originate from a study of blood T cell repertoires in COVID-19. Study-level information: Whether acute or convalescent, the COVID-19 samples came from the United States, Italy and Spain. In each case, the material was cDNA or gDNA derived from T cells, B-cell-depleted T cells, or PBMCs.

Methods used by the authors: Amplification of reference gene primers provided the estimated nucleated cell counts. Produced via immunoSEQ multiplex PCR; TCRdb's table is partial and in-frame only. V, J and clone size were drawn from that table, and D and trimming were deduced from the DNA. This sample has roughly 110,000 clones, with about four fifths found just once. The receptor comes from a woman in her 40s with acute or convalescent COVID-19. Specimen: peripheral blood.

CDR3 loop: CASSSLAGTSYEQYF. The CDR3 nucleotides read TGTGCCAGCAGCTCACTAGCCGGGACTAGCTACGAGCAGTACTTC. The chain couples TRBV7-8 to TRBJ2-7, with 8 bases fitting TRBD2. The CDR3 extends over 15 amino acids. Unmatched junction bases numbered 8, after V lost 4 bases and J lost 3 bases. CDR1 is SGHVS, CDR2 FQNEAQ, per germline.